This passage covers 29 T cell receptor beta chains from one sample sequenced in a study of metastatic and nonmetastatic thyroid tumors. Among the patients, none had received any treatment before thyroid surgery. TCRdb redid the clone calls on the PCR reads using MiXCR. The table lists over 10,000 clones, roughly 29% of them singletons. Input material: tumor tissue. The receptors were sampled from a male donor with papillary thyroid cancer or a benign thyroid nodule (not recorded which). Some clones in this sample may be carry-over from other donors' samples.

The V call is TRBV19, the J call TRBJ1-5; D possibly corresponds to TRBD1 (6 bases). Germline lookup yields CDR1 LNHDA and CDR2 SQIVND (reference sequence). The length of the CDR3 is 16 residues. V was shortened by 6 bases and J by 2 bases, with 17 bases between the two germline ends. The CDR3 here is CASRKLAQGGNQPQHF. DNA of the CDR3: TGTGCCAGTAGGAAGTTGGCACAGGGCGGCAATCAGCCCCAGCATTTT.

This chain joins TRBV24-1 and TRBJ2-3; D remains ambiguous. Germline loops: CDR1 KGHDR, CDR2 SFDVKD. V lost 5 bases and J lost 2, with 7 bases in between. This CDR3 is 13 amino acids long. This CDR3 reads CATSGLLTDTQYF. The CDR3 DNA is TGTGCCACCAGTGGCCTTCTCACAGATACGCAGTATTTT.

This clone was seen more than once but under ten times. The chain couples TRBV7-2 to TRBJ2-7, with TRBD1 identical over 8 bases. Unmatched junction bases numbered 10, after V lost 5 bases and J lost 4 bases. This CDR3 contains 15 residues. Germline V gives CDR1 SGHTA, CDR2 FQGNSA. This chain's CDR3 is CASSLGGTGGYEQYF. The CDR3 DNA sequence: TGTGCCAGCAGCCTGGGTGGGACAGGCGGTTACGAGCAGTACTTC.

The chain couples TRBV24-1 to TRBJ2-3; 8 positions agree with TRBD2. With 12 bases clipped from V and 12 bases from J, the junction kept 19 bases outside the gene matches. This CDR3 contains 14 residues. The germline V gene encodes CDR1 KGHDR and CDR2 SFDVKD. The DNA of the CDR3 is TGTGCCGCCTCAACACCGGGACTAGAAGAGACCCAGTATTTT. Encoded protein: CAASTPGLEETQYF.

Turning to this clone: Possible read error: a much larger clone is one base away. This rearrangement joins TRBV30 to TRBJ2-3; the match to TRBD2 covers 7 bases. The CDR3 has 16 amino acids. V was pared by 8 bases and J by 4 bases, with 18 bases of the junction left unmatched. Per the germline V gene, CDR1 is GTSNPN and CDR2 is SVGIG (reference sequence). The CDR3 protein is CARKIGGSVGADTQYF. CDR3 DNA: TGTGCCCGGAAGATTGGCGGGAGTGTGGGCGCAGATACGCAGTATTTT.

The gene calls are TRBV20-1 and TRBJ2-3; D is uncertain. Trimming removed 7 bases at V and 5 bases at J, with 19 bases between. This CDR3 region has 14 residues. CDR1 is DFQATT, CDR2 SNEGSKA, per germline (reference sequence). CDR3 protein: CSVPPGLVRDTQYF. The CDR3 DNA follows: TGCAGTGTTCCGCCGGGCCTGGTGAGAGATACGCAGTATTTT.

This clone has ten or more counts. The chain carries TRBV6-2 or TRBV6-3 and TRBJ1-6, with 7 bases fitting TRBD1. Losses at the gene ends were 4 bases for V and 9 bases for J; bases not matched to a gene: 6. In germline, CDR1 is MNHEY, CDR2 SVGEGT. This CDR3 contains 14 residues. The DNA of the CDR3 is TGTGCCAGCAGTTCAACAGGGGAAGTTTCACCCCTCCACTTT. It encodes CASSSTGEVSPLHF.

The chain uses TRBV6-1 and TRBJ1-3; D ambiguous. The CDR3 sequence is 16 residues long. The ends were cut back, 0 bases at V and 0 bases at J, with 9 bases in the middle. Germline CDR1 reads MNHNS; CDR2 reads SASEGT. CDR3 sequence reads: CASSEAPGASGNTIYF. The CDR3 DNA reads TGTGCCAGCAGTGAAGCGCCGGGTGCCTCTGGAAACACCATATATTTT.

This clone occurred many times. This chain connects TRBV19 to TRBJ2-4, with no clear D. Germline V gives CDR1 LNHDA, CDR2 SQIVND (reference sequence). The V end lost 7 bases, the J end lost 7 bases, and 17 bases lay between the germline ends. The CDR3 has 14 amino acids. This CDR3 reads CASNPQASVNIQYF. The DNA for the CDR3 is TGTGCCAGTAACCCCCAGGCCTCCGTGAACATTCAGTACTTC.

This clone was recorded many times. J is TRBJ2-3 and V is TRBV27; D remains unclear. The germline V and J ends were trimmed by 3 bases and 2 bases, with 3 bases remaining between them. Germline V gene sequence: CDR1 MNHEY, CDR2 SMNVEV (reference sequence). The CDR3 sequence is 12 residues long. DNA of the CDR3: TGTGCCAGCAGTTTTAACACAGATACGCAGTATTTT. This encodes CASSFNTDTQYF.

The genes are TRBV7-2 and TRBJ2-7; TRBD1 is a possible D gene (6 bases). CDR1 SGHTA and CDR2 FQGNSA come from the germline V gene. CDR3 size: 14 residues. V dropped 1 base and J dropped 2 bases, with 9 bases sitting between them. The CDR3 DNA reads as TGTGCCAGCAGCTTAGGGCAGGGGACCTACGAGCAGTACTTC. Translation: CASSLGQGTYEQYF.

This clone qualifies as medium-sized. The rearrangement uses TRBV9 and TRBJ2-2; 8 nucleotides match TRBD2. There are 16 residues in the CDR3. Per germline, CDR1 SGDLS and CDR2 YYNGEE. After removal of 0 bases from V and 3 bases from J, the junction contained 4 bases not matched to a gene. The chain's CDR3 is CASSVDSGRYTGELFF. In DNA form, the CDR3 reads TGTGCCAGCAGCGTAGACAGCGGGAGATACACCGGGGAGCTGTTTTTT.

This clone occurred many times. This chain joins TRBV6-1 and TRBJ1-2, with TRBD1 identical over 8 bases. The junction had 1 base not matched to a gene; V was cut back by 0 bases and J by 4 bases. The CDR3 spans 14 residues. Germline V gives CDR1 MNHNS, CDR2 SASEGT. The CDR3 sequence: CASSEAGTGYGYTF. As DNA, the CDR3 is TGTGCCAGCAGTGAAGCCGGGACAGGCTATGGCTACACCTTC.

Regarding this clone: This may be a read error: a much more frequent sequence differs by one nucleotide. This chain joins TRBV12-3 or TRBV12-4 and TRBJ2-4; D perhaps matches TRBD1 (6 bases). There are 15 residues in the CDR3. V was cut by 5 bases and J by 0 bases, with 11 bases left in between. CDR3 region: CASSTGHGAKNIQYF. The CDR3 DNA is TGTGCCAGCAGTACAGGGCACGGAGCCAAAAACATTCAGTACTTC.

A word on this clone: Distinct nucleotide sequences in the sample also encode this CDR3. This chain connects TRBV27 to TRBJ2-3; D unresolved. In germline, CDR1 is MNHEY, CDR2 SMNVEV (reference sequence). The CDR3 extends over 13 amino acids. V was cut by 0 bases and J by 4 bases, with 5 bases left in between. The CDR3 nucleotides are TGTGCCAGCAGTTTATCCCGGCCAGATACGCAGTATTTT. Its protein product is CASSLSRPDTQYF.

The J gene is TRBJ1-1, the V gene TRBV20-1; possibly TRBD1 for D (5 bases). V lost 6 bases to trimming and J lost 3 bases, with 14 bases between them. The CDR3 length is 13 residues. Looked up from germline, CDR1 is DFQATT and CDR2 is SNEGSKA (reference sequence). The CDR3 DNA reads as TGCAGTGCGCCTCGGGGGGAATACACTGAAGCTTTCTTT. Its translation: CSAPRGEYTEAFF.

This clone was seen more than once but under ten times. This may stem from a read error, because a much larger clone lies one nucleotide away. The CDR3 ends on some other residue instead of the conserved phenylalanine or tryptophan, so this is likely a read error. J is TRBJ1-1 and V is TRBV20-1; D is unresolved. The CDR3 runs to 12 residues. Per germline, CDR1 DFQATT and CDR2 SNEGSKA (reference sequence). V was pared by 4 bases and J by 1 base, with 7 bases between. The CDR3 protein is CSANWGNTEAFL. CDR3 nucleotide sequence: TGCAGTGCTAACTGGGGGAACACTGAAGCTTTCTTA.

This rearrangement joins TRBV7-9 to TRBJ2-7; D ambiguous. The germline gives CDR1 SEHNR, CDR2 FQNEAQ (reference sequence). This CDR3 has 11 amino acids. V was pared by 8 bases and J by 6 bases, with 11 bases between. CDR3 sequence: CASGSSSEQYF. The DNA for the CDR3 is TGTGCCAGCGGATCTTCAAGCGAGCAGTACTTC.

The rearrangement links TRBV7-9 to TRBJ2-1; no clear D. The length of the CDR3 is 13 residues. Per the germline V gene, CDR1 is SEHNR and CDR2 is FQNEAQ (reference sequence). Trimming removed 5 bases from V and 9 bases from J, with 14 bases in between. The CDR3 loop is CASSLHGRSEQFF. The CDR3 region has the DNA TGTGCCAGCAGCCTACATGGGCGGAGTGAGCAGTTCTTC.

This clone is medium-sized in the sample. The chain couples TRBV30 to TRBJ2-1; TRBD2 matches at 8 bases. The CDR3 extends over 12 amino acids. Trimming at V came to 4 bases and at J to 13 bases, leaving 9 bases not matched to a gene. CDR1 and CDR2 from the germline V gene are GTSNPN and SVGIG (reference sequence). The CDR3 bases are TGTGCCTGGATCCCCCGGGGGGGGCATCAGTTCTTC. Protein product: CAWIPRGGHQFF.

This clone ranks as medium-sized. The rearrangement links TRBV7-2 to TRBJ2-3; D remains unclear. Germline CDR1 and CDR2: SGHTA and FQGNSA. This CDR3 comprises 15 residues. Trimming removed 1 base from V and 9 bases from J, with 17 bases in between. The CDR3 reads CASSLGGPPLETQYF. For the CDR3, the DNA is TGTGCCAGCAGCTTAGGTGGACCACCGCTGGAGACGCAGTATTTT.

This clone was detected a few times. The rearrangement links TRBV5-1 to TRBJ2-5; possible D gene TRBD1, 5 bases. V was pared by 1 base and J by 4 bases, with 14 bases between. Germline assignment: CDR1 SGHRS and CDR2 YFSETQ. The CDR3 is 15 residues long. The chain's CDR3 is CASSLLGARGETQYF. CDR3 DNA: TGCGCCAGCAGCTTGCTAGGGGCAAGGGGAGAGACCCAGTACTTC.

This chain connects TRBV20-1 to TRBJ2-7; the match to TRBD2 covers 9 bases. The germline V gene has CDR1 DFQATT and CDR2 SNEGSKA (reference sequence). The CDR3 spans 14 residues. Losses at the gene ends were 3 bases for V and 0 bases for J; bases not matched to a gene: 3. In nucleotides, the CDR3 is TGCAGTGCTAGCCCTAGCGGGGTCTCCTACGAGCAGTACTTC. As protein: CSASPSGVSYEQYF.

At least ten counts were recorded for this clone. A much larger clone differs by one base, so this may be a read error. Other DNA sequences in the same sample also yield this CDR3. The genes are TRBV5-1 and TRBJ2-5; D is unresolved. Germline values: CDR1 SGHRS, CDR2 YFSETQ. The CDR3 covers 12 residues. V was pared by 4 bases and J by 2 bases, with 6 bases between. CDR3 nucleotide sequence: TGCGCCAGCAGCCCCGGTCAAGAGACCCAGTACTTC. Translation: CASSPGQETQYF.

This clone was seen many times. One end of the junction is discordant with germline, which a read error may explain. The chain recombines TRBV7-7 with TRBJ2-5; D assignment may be TRBD1 or TRBD2 (7 bases each). Germline CDR1 reads SSHAT; CDR2 reads FNYEAQ (reference sequence). This CDR3 contains 14 residues. This CDR3 is CASSSDQGGETQYF. For the CDR3, the DNA is TGTGCTAGCAGCTCGGACCAGGGGGGGGAGACCCAGTACTTC.

The chain employs TRBV30 and TRBJ1-1; tentatively, D is TRBD1 (5 bases). CDR3 length: 13 amino acids. Deletions cut 1 base from V and 3 bases from J, with 9 bases between. Germline CDR1 and CDR2: GTSNPN and SVGIG (reference sequence). This chain's CDR3 is CAWSAWGDTEAFF. CDR3 DNA sequence: TGTGCCTGGAGTGCCTGGGGCGACACTGAAGCTTTCTTT.

This clone has just a few counts. The chain is built from TRBV6-2 or TRBV6-3 and TRBJ1-2, with unresolved D. This CDR3 is built from 14 residues. The V end lost 7 bases, the J end lost 2 bases, and 14 bases lay between the germline ends. Germline V lookup: CDR1 MNHEY, CDR2 SVGEGT. CDR3 in amino acids: CASTPSMGNYGYTF. The CDR3 region has the DNA TGTGCCAGCACCCCGTCCATGGGAAACTATGGCTACACCTTC.

By share, this clone counts as medium-sized. The sample carries other DNA sequences with the same CDR3. The genes are TRBV20-1 and TRBJ2-3; 9 bases align to TRBD2. The germline CDR1 and CDR2 sequences are DFQATT and SNEGSKA (reference sequence). V was pared by 6 bases and J by 3 bases, with 7 bases of the junction left unmatched. This CDR3 region has 14 residues. CDR3 in amino acids: CSAIAGVGTDTQYF. The CDR3 coding sequence is TGCAGTGCAATAGCGGGAGTGGGGACAGATACGCAGTATTTT.

By sample fraction, this clone is medium-sized. CDR3 in DNA: TGTGCCATCAGTGAGTCCCCCGCGGCTTACTACGAGCAGTACTTC. This sequence encodes CAISESPAAYYEQYF. The rearrangement links TRBV10-3 to TRBJ2-7; no clear D. The CDR3 runs to 15 residues. The germline CDR1 and CDR2 sequences are ENHRY and SYGVKD. Trimming left V 0 bases short and J 3 bases short, with 12 bases between.